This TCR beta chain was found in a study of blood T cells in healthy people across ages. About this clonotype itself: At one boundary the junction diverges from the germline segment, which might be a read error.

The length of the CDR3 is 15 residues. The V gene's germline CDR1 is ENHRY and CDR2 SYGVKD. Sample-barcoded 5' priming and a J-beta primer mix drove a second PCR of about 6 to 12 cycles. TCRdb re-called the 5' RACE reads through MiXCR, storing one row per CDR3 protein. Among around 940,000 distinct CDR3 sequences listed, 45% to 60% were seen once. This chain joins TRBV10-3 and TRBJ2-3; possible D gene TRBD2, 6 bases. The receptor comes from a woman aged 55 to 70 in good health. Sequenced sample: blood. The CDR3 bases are TGTGCCATCCGTCCTAGCGTATCTAGCACAGGTACGCAGTATTTT. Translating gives CAIRPSVSSTGTQYF.